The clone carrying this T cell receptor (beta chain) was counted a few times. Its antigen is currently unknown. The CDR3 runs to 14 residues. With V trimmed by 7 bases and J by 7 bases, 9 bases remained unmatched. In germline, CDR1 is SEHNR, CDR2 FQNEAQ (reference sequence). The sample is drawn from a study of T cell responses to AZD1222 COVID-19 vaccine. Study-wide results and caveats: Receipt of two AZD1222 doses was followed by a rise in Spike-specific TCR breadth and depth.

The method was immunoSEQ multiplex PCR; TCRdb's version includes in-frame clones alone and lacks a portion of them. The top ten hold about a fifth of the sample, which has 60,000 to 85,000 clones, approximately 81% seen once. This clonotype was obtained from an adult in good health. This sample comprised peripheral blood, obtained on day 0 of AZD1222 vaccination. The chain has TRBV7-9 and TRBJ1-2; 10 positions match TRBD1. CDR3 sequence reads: CASTKTGGESGYTF. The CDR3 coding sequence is TGTGCCAGCACCAAGACAGGGGGCGAGTCTGGCTACACCTTC.